The T cell receptor beta chain under discussion was sequenced for a study of T cells in pancreatic ductal adenocarcinoma (dated by TCRdb to 2016 to 2017). About the investigation overall: Surgically resected pancreatic ductal adenocarcinoma specimens were analyzed for the quantity, spatial distribution, and characteristics of both suppressive cells and tumor-infiltrating CD8+ T cells, an effort aimed at clarifying the adaptive T-cell response occurring naturally.

Reading from cysteine to phenylalanine, the CDR3 counts 18 amino acids. The read is trimmed to its CDR3 DNA, 54 bases read in frame from base 1. Relative to germline, V is missing 0 bases and J is missing 0 bases, with 3 bases of the junction outside any gene match. The germline V gene provides CDR1 KGHSH and CDR2 LQKENI. Worth noting for this clone: Its antigen remains unidentified. One base away there is no much larger clone; base qualities are not given.

The immunoSEQ hsTCRB kit was used to amplify TCR beta CDR3 regions from genomic DNA. An Illumina HiSeq system was used to carry out high-throughput TRB CDR3 sequencing. Turning to the authors' computational methods: Sequencing reads were analyzed with the immunoSEQ software, and nonproductive sequences with premature stops or frame-shifts were excluded. Repertoire clonality was computed as one minus Shannon entropy normalized by log2 of the number of unique productive sequences. In TCRdb, the immuneACCESS table is reduced to in-frame sequences with V and J assigned. These tables do not hold every clone; where another copy was compared, an unresolved V gene accounts for under half, and the others remain unexplained. V and J calls and clone size are given by that table; D and trimming were obtained from the DNA. The sample records fewer than 5,000 clones, 65% to 80% of which are singletons. Jointly, the top ten make up 6.5% to 9% of the sample.

Selected pancreatic ductal adenocarcinoma patients had undergone surgery without neoadjuvant therapy. Right after surgery, resected tumor tissue went into ice-cold media, and part of that tissue was flash frozen for DNA and RNA. Using the DNeasy Blood and Tissue Kit along with Proteinase K and RNase treatment, genomic DNA was extracted from more than five PBMC specimens and 9 or 10 flash-frozen tumor specimens. Findings and caveats that apply to the study as a whole: Because most pancreatic cancer patients present with inoperable disease, the resected cohort was biased toward the minority with early-stage disease. Because tumors are enriched in CD45RO+ effector T cells rather than naive T cells, which biases toward lower diversity, comparisons of clonality between tumor and blood may be biased. T-cell clonality did not differ significantly between tumor and blood, with mean clonality around 0.11 in tumors and 0.065 to 0.085 in blood. More total productive templates and 7.5 to 9-fold more unique clonotypes were found in blood samples than in tumor samples.

Recombination linked TRBV18 to TRBJ1-3; TRBD1 matches 12 bases in the middle. The sequencing input was pancreatic tumor tissue. This TCR was sampled from a human donor with pancreatic ductal adenocarcinoma. The donor label of this sample is uncertain. Read as DNA, the sequence is TGTGCCAGCTCACCACCGGGACAGGGGGCGAGCTCTGGAAACACCATATATTTT. The resulting protein is CASSPPGQGASSGNTIYF.